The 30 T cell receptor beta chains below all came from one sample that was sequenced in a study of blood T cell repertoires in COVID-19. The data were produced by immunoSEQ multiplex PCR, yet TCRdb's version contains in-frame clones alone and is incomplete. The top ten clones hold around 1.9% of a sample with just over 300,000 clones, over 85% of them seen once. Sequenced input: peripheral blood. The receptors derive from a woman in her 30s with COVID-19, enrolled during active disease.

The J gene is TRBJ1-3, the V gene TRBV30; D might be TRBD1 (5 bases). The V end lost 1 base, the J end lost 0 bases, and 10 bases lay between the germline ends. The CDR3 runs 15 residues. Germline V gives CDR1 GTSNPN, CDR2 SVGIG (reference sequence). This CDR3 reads CAWSARGSSGNTIYF. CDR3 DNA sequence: TGTGCCTGGAGTGCTAGGGGAAGCTCTGGAAACACCATATATTTT.

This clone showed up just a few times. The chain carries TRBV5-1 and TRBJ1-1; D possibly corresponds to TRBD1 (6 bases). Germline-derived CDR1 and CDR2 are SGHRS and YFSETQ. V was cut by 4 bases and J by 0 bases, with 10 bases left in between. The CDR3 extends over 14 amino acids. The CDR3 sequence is CASSIGGMNTEAFF. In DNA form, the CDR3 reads TGCGCCAGCAGCATAGGGGGAATGAACACTGAAGCTTTCTTT.

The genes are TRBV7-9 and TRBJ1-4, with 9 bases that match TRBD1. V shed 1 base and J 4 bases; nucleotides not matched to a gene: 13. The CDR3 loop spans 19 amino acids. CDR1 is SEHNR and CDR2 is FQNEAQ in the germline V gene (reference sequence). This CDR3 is CASSLGLNRGPRGNEKLFF. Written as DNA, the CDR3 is TGTGCCAGCAGCTTAGGCTTAAACAGGGGGCCGCGAGGTAATGAAAAACTGTTTTTT. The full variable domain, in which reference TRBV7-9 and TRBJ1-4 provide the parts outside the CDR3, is DTGVSQNPRHKITKRGQNVTFRCDPISEHNRLYWYRQTLGQGPEFLTYFQNEAQLEKSRLLSDRFSAERPKGSFSTLEIQRTEQGDSAMYLCASSLGLNRGPRGNEKLFFGSGTQLSVL.

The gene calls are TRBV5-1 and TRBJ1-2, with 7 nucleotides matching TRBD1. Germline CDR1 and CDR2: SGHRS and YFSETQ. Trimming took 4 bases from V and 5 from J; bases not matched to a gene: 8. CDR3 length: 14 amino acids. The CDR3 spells CASSRDRESYGYTF. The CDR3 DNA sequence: TGCGCCAGCAGCAGAGACAGGGAATCTTATGGCTACACCTTC.

The CDR3 sequence: CASTLTDSGNTIYF. Here the CDR3 DNA reads TGTGCCAGTACCCTAACAGACTCTGGAAACACCATATATTTT. The V gene is TRBV19, the J gene TRBJ1-3; no definite D call. Germline CDR1 reads LNHDA; CDR2 reads SQIVND (reference sequence). CDR3 length: 14 amino acids. The V end was cut by 7 bases, the J end by 0 bases, with 10 bases between.

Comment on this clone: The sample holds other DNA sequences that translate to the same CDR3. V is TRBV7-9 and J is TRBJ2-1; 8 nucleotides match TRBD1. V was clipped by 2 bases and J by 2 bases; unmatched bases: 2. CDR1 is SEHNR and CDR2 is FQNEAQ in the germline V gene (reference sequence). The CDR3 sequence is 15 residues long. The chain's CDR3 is CASSLTGGPYNEQFF. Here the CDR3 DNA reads TGTGCCAGCAGCTTAACAGGGGGGCCCTACAATGAGCAGTTCTTC.

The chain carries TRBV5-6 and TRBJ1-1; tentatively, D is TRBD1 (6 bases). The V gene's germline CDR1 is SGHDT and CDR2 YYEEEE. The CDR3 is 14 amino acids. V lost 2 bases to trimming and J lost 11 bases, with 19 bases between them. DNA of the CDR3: TGTGCCAGCAGCTTCGGAAGGGACACCCGGAGGGCTTTCTTT. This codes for CASSFGRDTRRAFF.

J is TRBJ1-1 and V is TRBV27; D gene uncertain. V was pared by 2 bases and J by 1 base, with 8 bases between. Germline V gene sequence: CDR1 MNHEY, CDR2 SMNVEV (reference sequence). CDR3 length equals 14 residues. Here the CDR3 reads CASSLGSGNTEAFF. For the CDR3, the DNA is TGTGCCAGCAGTTTAGGATCAGGGAACACTGAAGCTTTCTTT.

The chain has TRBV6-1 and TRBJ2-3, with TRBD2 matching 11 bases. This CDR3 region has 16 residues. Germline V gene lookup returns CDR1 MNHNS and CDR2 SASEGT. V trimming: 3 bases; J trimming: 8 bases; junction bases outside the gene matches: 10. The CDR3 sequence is CASSDPSGGLSRTQYF. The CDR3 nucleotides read TGTGCCAGCAGTGACCCTAGCGGGGGGTTGTCCCGTACGCAGTATTTT.

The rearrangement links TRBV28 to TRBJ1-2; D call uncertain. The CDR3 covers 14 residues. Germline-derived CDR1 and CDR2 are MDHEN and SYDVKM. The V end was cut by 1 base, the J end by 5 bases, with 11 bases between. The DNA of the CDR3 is TGTGCCAGCAGTTTATCCTCCAGATCGTATGGCTACACCTTC. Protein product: CASSLSSRSYGYTF.

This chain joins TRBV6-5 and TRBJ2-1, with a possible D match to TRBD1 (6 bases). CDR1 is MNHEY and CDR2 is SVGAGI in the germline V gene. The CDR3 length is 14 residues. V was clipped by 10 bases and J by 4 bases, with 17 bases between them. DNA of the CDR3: TGTGCCACTAACCCGGGACAAAGGTACAATGAGCAGTTCTTC. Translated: CATNPGQRYNEQFF.

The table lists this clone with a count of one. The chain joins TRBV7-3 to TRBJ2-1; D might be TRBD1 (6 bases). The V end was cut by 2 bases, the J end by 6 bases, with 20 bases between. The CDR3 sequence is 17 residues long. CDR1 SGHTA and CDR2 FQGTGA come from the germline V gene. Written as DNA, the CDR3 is TGTGCCAGCAGCTTAGACCCCCTCTCCCCAGGGGCCAATGAGCAGTTCTTC. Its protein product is CASSLDPLSPGANEQFF.

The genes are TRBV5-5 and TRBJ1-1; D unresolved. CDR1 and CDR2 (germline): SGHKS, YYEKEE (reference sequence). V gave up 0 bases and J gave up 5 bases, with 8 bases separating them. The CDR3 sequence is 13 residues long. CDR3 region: CASSLAVLTEAFF. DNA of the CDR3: TGTGCCAGCAGCTTGGCGGTTTTGACTGAAGCTTTCTTT.

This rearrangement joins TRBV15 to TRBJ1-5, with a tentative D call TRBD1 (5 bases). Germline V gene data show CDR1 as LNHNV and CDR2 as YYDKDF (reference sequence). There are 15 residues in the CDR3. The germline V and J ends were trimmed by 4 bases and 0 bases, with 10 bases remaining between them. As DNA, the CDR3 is TGTGCCACCAGCAAGCGGGGCCTTAGCAATCAGCCCCAGCATTTT. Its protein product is CATSKRGLSNQPQHF.

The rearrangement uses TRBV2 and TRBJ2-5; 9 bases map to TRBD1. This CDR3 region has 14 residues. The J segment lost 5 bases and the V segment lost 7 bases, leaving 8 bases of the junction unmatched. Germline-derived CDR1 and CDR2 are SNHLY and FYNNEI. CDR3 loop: CASKIWDRDETQYF. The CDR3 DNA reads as TGTGCCAGCAAGATTTGGGACAGGGATGAGACCCAGTACTTC.

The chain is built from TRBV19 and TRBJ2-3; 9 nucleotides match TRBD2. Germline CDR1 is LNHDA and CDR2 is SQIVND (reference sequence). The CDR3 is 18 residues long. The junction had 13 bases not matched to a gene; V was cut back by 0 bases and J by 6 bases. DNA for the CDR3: TGTGCCAGTAGTATAGATCTGTGGGCTAGCGGGACCAGGGATACGCAGTATTTT. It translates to CASSIDLWASGTRDTQYF.

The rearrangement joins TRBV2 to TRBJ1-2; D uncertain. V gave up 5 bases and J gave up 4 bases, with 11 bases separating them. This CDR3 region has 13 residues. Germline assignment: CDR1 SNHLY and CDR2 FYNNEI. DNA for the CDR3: TGTGCCAGCAGTTCCGGGGTTACCTATGGCTACACCTTC. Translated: CASSSGVTYGYTF.

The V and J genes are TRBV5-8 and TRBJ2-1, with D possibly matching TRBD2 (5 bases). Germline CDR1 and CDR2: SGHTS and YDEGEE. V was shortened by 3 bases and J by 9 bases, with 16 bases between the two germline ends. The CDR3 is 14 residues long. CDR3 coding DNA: TGTGCCAGCAGCTGGACTCGGGCCGGTACTGAGCAGTTCTTC. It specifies CASSWTRAGTEQFF.

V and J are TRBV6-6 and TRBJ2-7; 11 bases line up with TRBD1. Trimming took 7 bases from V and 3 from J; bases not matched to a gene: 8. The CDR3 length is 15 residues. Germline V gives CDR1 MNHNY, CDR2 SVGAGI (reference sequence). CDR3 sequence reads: CASTRGQGANYEQYF. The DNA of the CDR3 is TGTGCCAGCACCAGAGGACAGGGGGCTAACTACGAGCAGTACTTC.

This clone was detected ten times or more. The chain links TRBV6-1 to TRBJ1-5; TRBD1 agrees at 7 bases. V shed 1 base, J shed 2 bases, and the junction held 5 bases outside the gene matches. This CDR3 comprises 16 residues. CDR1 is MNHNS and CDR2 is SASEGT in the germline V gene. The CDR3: CASSEVSGTGNQPQHF. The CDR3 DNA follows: TGTGCCAGCAGTGAAGTCTCCGGGACAGGCAATCAGCCCCAGCATTTT.

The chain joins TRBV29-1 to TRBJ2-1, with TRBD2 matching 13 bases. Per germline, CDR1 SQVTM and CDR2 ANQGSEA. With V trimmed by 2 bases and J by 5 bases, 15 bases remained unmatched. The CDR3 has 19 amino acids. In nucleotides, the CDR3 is TGCAGCGTTGAATCCCCACTAGCGGGGGGGCTTTTTGGGAACAATGAGCAGTTCTTC. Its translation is CSVESPLAGGLFGNNEQFF.

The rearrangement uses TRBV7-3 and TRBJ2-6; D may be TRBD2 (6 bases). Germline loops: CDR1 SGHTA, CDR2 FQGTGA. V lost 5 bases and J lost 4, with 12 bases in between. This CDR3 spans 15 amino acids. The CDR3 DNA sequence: TGTGCCAGCAGCCCGGAGGGTACCGGGGCCAACGTCCTGACTTTC. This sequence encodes CASSPEGTGANVLTF.

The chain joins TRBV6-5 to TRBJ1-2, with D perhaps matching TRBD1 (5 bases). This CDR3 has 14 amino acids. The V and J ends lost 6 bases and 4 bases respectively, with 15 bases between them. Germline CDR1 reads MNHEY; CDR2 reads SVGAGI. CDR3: CASSPGPGGYGYTF. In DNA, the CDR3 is TGTGCCAGCAGCCCGGGGCCGGGGGGCTATGGCTACACCTTC.

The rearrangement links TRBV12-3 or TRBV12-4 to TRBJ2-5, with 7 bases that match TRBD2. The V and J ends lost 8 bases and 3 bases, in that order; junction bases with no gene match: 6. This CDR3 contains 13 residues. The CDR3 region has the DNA TGTGCCAGCGGGAGGGAAGTAGAAGAGACCCAGTACTTC. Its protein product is CASGREVEETQYF.

The CDR3 loop is CTSSQDPGCGQGIETQYF. CDR3 nucleotides: TGCACCAGCAGCCAAGACCCTGGTTGCGGACAGGGAATCGAGACCCAGTACTTC. This chain connects TRBV1 to TRBJ2-5; TRBD1, the D gene given by the table, was not confirmed from the DNA. TRBV1 is recorded as a pseudogene. The CDR3 runs 18 residues.

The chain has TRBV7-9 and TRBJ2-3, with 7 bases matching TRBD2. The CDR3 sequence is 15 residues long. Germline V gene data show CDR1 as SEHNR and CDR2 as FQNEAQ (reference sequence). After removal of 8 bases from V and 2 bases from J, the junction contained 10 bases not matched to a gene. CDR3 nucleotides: TGTGCCAGCGGTCTGGGCGGGGGACTCACAGATACGCAGTATTTT. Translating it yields CASGLGGGLTDTQYF.

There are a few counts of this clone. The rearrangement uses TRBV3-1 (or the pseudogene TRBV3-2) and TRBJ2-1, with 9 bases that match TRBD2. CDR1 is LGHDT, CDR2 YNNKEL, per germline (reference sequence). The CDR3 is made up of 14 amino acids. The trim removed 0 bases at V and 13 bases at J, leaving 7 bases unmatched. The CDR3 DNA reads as TGTGCCAGCAGCCAAGATTCTGGCGGGGGGGCTCAGTTCTTC. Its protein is CASSQDSGGGAQFF.

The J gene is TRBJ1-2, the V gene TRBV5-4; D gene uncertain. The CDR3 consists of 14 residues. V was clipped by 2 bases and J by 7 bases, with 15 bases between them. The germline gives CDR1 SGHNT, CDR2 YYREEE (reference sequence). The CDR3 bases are TGTGCCAGCAGCTTCCTAGCCGAAGTCGGTGGCTACACCTTC. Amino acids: CASSFLAEVGGYTF.

The CDR3 DNA is TGTGCCAGCAGCTTAGCGGGACAGAACTATGGCTACACCTTC. It codes for CASSLAGQNYGYTF. The chain joins TRBV7-9 to TRBJ1-2; 7 bases are a match to TRBD1. Germline assignment: CDR1 SEHNR and CDR2 FQNEAQ (reference sequence). The CDR3 contains 14 residues. V dropped 0 bases and J dropped 2; count of bases not matched to a gene: 0.

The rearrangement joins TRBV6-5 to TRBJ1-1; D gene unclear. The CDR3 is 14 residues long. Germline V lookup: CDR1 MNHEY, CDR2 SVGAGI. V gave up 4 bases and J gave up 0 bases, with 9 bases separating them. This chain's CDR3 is CASSSNRMNTEAFF. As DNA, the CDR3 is TGTGCCAGCAGTTCCAACAGAATGAACACTGAAGCTTTCTTT.